This passage covers 28 T cell receptor beta chains from one sample sequenced in a study of cytomegalovirus exposure and HLA in healthy donors. PCR employed 60 Vbeta and 13 Jbeta primers. Measured with immunoSEQ multiplex PCR; TCRdb has only the in-frame clones, and not every one. The data hold 98,000 or so clones, with around three quarters observed a single time. Material for sequencing was PBMCs. These receptors were obtained from a human donor in good health.

On this clone: Mismatch with germline at one junction end may stem from a read error. The chain employs TRBV10-3 and TRBJ2-7; 12 bases line up with TRBD2. This CDR3 has 13 amino acids. The germline V gene encodes CDR1 ENHRY and CDR2 SYGVKD. CDR3 loop: CAIRTSGAYEQYF. DNA for the CDR3: TGTGCCATTCGGACTAGCGGGGCCTATGAGCAGTACTTC.

The V gene is TRBV6-5, the J gene TRBJ2-7, with D uncertain. Trimming stripped 6 bases from V and 2 bases from J, with 14 bases between. Germline values: CDR1 MNHEY, CDR2 SVGAGI. CDR3 length: 14 residues. This chain's CDR3 is CASSPVGETYEQYF. The CDR3 nucleotides read TGTGCCAGCAGCCCCGTCGGTGAGACCTACGAGCAGTACTTC.

The rearrangement uses TRBV15 and TRBJ2-5, with TRBD2 matching 10 bases. CDR1 LNHNV and CDR2 YYDKDF come from the germline V gene (reference sequence). J lost 9 bases, V lost 6 bases, and 13 bases had no gene match. The CDR3 length is 15 residues. In DNA, the CDR3 is TGTGCCACCAGTAAAGCGGGGGGGCCGCAGTCGGCCCAGTACTTC. It specifies CATSKAGGPQSAQYF.

The V call is TRBV10-1, the J call TRBJ2-3; 8 bases line up with TRBD2. The germline CDR1 and CDR2 sequences are WNHNN and SYGVQD (reference sequence). The length of the CDR3 is 17 residues. V was clipped by 3 bases and J by 0 bases; unmatched bases: 8. The CDR3 nucleotides are TGCGCCAGCAGTGACACGCGGGGGGCTTTCAGCACAGATACGCAGTATTTT. Protein product: CASSDTRGAFSTDTQYF.

The chain carries TRBV30 and TRBJ1-2; D is uncertain. Germline CDR1 is GTSNPN and CDR2 is SVGIG (reference sequence). The CDR3 spans 12 residues. V lost 2 bases and J lost 1, with 5 bases in between. Here the CDR3 reads CAWSSVNYGYTF. The DNA for the CDR3 is TGTGCCTGGAGTTCGGTTAACTATGGCTACACCTTC.

The CDR3 sequence: CSVELPGQLRSAFF. In DNA, the CDR3 is TGCAGCGTTGAATTACCTGGACAGCTCCGATCAGCTTTCTTT. The gene calls are TRBV29-1 and TRBJ1-1; tentative D call: TRBD1 (6 bases). Trimming shortened V by 2 bases and J by 10 bases, and 20 bases separated the two germline ends. The CDR3 is 14 amino acids. Germline-derived CDR1 and CDR2 are SQVTM and ANQGSEA.

V gene TRBV5-1 combines with J gene TRBJ2-7; D not certain. The germline V and J ends were trimmed by 0 bases and 7 bases, with 8 bases remaining between them. CDR1 SGHRS and CDR2 YFSETQ come from the germline V gene. The CDR3 contains 12 residues. The CDR3 here is CASSLARAEQYF. CDR3 sequence (DNA): TGCGCCAGCAGCTTGGCTAGAGCTGAGCAGTACTTC.

V is TRBV11-3 and J is TRBJ2-2; 7 bases line up with TRBD2. V lost 4 bases, J lost 0 bases, and 5 bases stayed unmatched. The germline V gene has CDR1 SGHNT and CDR2 YENEEA. The CDR3 length is 16 residues. CDR3 nucleotides: TGTGCCAGCAGCTCACGAGCGGGATCGAACACCGGGGAGCTGTTTTTT. Translation gives CASSSRAGSNTGELFF.

J is TRBJ1-1 and V is TRBV6-5; possible D gene TRBD1, 6 bases. Germline V gene data show CDR1 as MNHEY and CDR2 as SVGAGI. V was shortened by 6 bases and J by 1 base, with 9 bases between the two germline ends. The CDR3 contains 13 residues. The CDR3 is CASSQQGNTEAFF. DNA for the CDR3: TGTGCCAGCAGCCAACAGGGGAACACTGAAGCTTTCTTT.

The chain links TRBV5-6 to TRBJ2-1, with D perhaps matching TRBD2 (6 bases). The CDR3 runs to 13 residues. The germline V gene encodes CDR1 SGHDT and CDR2 YYEEEE. Trimming removed 4 bases from V and 9 bases from J, with 14 bases in between. The chain's CDR3 is CASSLDPRGEQFF. The CDR3 nucleotides are TGTGCCAGCAGCCTTGATCCGCGGGGTGAGCAGTTCTTC.

The chain employs TRBV6-5 and TRBJ1-6, with a weak D call TRBD1 (6 bases). The CDR3 length is 13 residues. Trimming cost V 6 bases and J 6 bases, with 9 bases left between them. CDR1 is MNHEY, CDR2 SVGAGI, per germline. CDR3: CASRTGFNSPLHF. The CDR3 bases are TGTGCCAGCAGGACAGGTTTTAATTCACCCCTCCACTTT.

The rearrangement uses TRBV20-1 and TRBJ2-5; no clear D. From germline, CDR1 is DFQATT and CDR2 SNEGSKA (reference sequence). The CDR3 is 11 residues long. V was pared by 4 bases and J by 5 bases, with 8 bases between. This CDR3 reads CSATNPETQYF. Here the CDR3 DNA reads TGCAGTGCTACCAATCCCGAGACCCAGTACTTC.

This chain links TRBV6-5 with TRBJ2-3; a possible D gene is TRBD1 (6 bases). The CDR3 length is 15 residues. V lost 7 bases, J lost 1 base, and 15 bases lay in between. CDR1 is MNHEY and CDR2 is SVGAGI in the germline V gene. The CDR3 sequence: CASTPGHPGTDTQYF. The CDR3 coding sequence is TGTGCCAGCACACCGGGACACCCGGGCACAGATACGCAGTATTTT.

The CDR3 loop reads CATLPRQGALEAFF. The CDR3 DNA reads TGTGCCACCCTTCCGAGACAGGGGGCGCTTGAAGCTTTCTTT. J is TRBJ1-1 and V is TRBV18, with 10 bases fitting TRBD1. CDR3 size: 14 residues. V lost 10 bases and J lost 7; bases outside the gene matches: 12. Germline assignment: CDR1 KGHSH and CDR2 LQKENI.

This chain uses TRBV6-1 with TRBJ1-3; D remains unclear. Germline V lookup: CDR1 MNHNS, CDR2 SASEGT. V lost 1 base, J lost 1 base, and 5 bases lay in between. This CDR3 region has 14 residues. The CDR3 region has the DNA TGTGCCAGCAGTGAAGGGGCTTCTGGAAACACCATATATTTT. Its protein is CASSEGASGNTIYF.

This clone was detected only a few times. The chain employs TRBV9 and TRBJ1-1, with D possibly matching TRBD1 (6 bases). CDR3 length: 17 residues. Trimming left V 0 bases short and J 0 bases short, with 15 bases between. From germline, CDR1 is SGDLS and CDR2 YYNGEE. CDR3 loop: CASSVALIGQLNTEAFF. The CDR3 DNA reads TGTGCCAGCAGCGTAGCCTTGATTGGACAGTTGAACACTGAAGCTTTCTTT.

The genes are TRBV19 and TRBJ2-1; TRBD2 is a possible D gene (7 bases). The germline gives CDR1 LNHDA, CDR2 SQIVND (reference sequence). The CDR3 sequence is 12 residues long. Trimming took off 6 bases at V and 11 bases at J, with 14 bases between the two ends. In DNA, the CDR3 is TGTGCCAGTAGCAACGGGGGGCCGAAGCAGTTCTTC. Its translation is CASSNGGPKQFF.

This chain links TRBV29-1 with TRBJ2-5, with 12 bases aligning to TRBD2. Germline V CDR1 and CDR2: SQVTM, ANQGSEA. The CDR3 runs 14 residues. Unmatched junction bases numbered 8, after V lost 7 bases and J lost 5 bases. CDR3 sequence (DNA): TGCAGCGCTGGACTAGCGGGAATAGGGGAGACCCAGTACTTC. Its translation is CSAGLAGIGETQYF.

This clone has just a few counts. The rearrangement joins TRBV7-9 to TRBJ2-5; 10 positions agree with TRBD1. This CDR3 has 17 amino acids. J was trimmed by 5 bases and V by 5 bases; bases with no gene match: 14. Germline values: CDR1 SEHNR, CDR2 FQNEAQ (reference sequence). The chain's CDR3 is CASSPNRGQGDMETQYF. The DNA of the CDR3 is TGTGCCAGCAGCCCTAATCGAGGACAGGGGGATATGGAGACCCAGTACTTC.

The gene calls are TRBV7-9 and TRBJ2-7; possible D gene TRBD2, 5 bases. Trimming shortened V by 0 bases and J by 1 base, and 7 bases separated the two germline ends. Germline CDR1 is SEHNR and CDR2 is FQNEAQ (reference sequence). The CDR3 is made up of 14 amino acids. The CDR3 bases are TGTGCCAGCAGCTTAGCCGGGGAATCCTACGAGCAGTACTTC. Encoded protein: CASSLAGESYEQYF.

As DNA, the CDR3 is TGTGCCTGGAGTGTGGGTCGGGGGATCTACGAGCAGTACTTC. Translated: CAWSVGRGIYEQYF. The chain recombines TRBV30 with TRBJ2-7; D might be TRBD2 (6 bases). This CDR3 comprises 14 residues. The V gene lost 0 bases and the J gene lost 3 bases, with 12 bases spanning the gap. Germline CDR1 reads GTSNPN; CDR2 reads SVGIG (reference sequence).

The chain recombines TRBV27 with TRBJ2-1; no reliable D call. There are 13 residues in the CDR3. CDR1 is MNHEY, CDR2 SMNVEV, per germline (reference sequence). Trimming removed 6 bases at V and 2 bases at J, with 8 bases between. Written as DNA, the CDR3 is TGTGCCAGCAGGTTTGCAGCCTACAATGAGCAGTTCTTC. It is translated as CASRFAAYNEQFF.

This clone was seen a handful of times. The rearrangement joins TRBV6-1 to TRBJ2-3; 9 nucleotides match TRBD2. After removal of 5 bases from V and 0 bases from J, the junction contained 3 bases not matched to a gene. Germline CDR1 MNHNS, CDR2 SASEGT. CDR3 size: 15 residues. CDR3 DNA sequence: TGTGCCAGCAGTTCGACTAGCGGAAGCACAGATACGCAGTATTTT. Translation gives CASSSTSGSTDTQYF.

The chain uses TRBV6-4 and TRBJ2-3, with 10 bases aligning to TRBD2. V shed 6 bases and J 4 bases; nucleotides not matched to a gene: 7. The germline gives CDR1 MRHNA, CDR2 SNTAGT. The CDR3 is 15 amino acids. Here the CDR3 reads CASSQLAGISDTQYF. In nucleotides, the CDR3 is TGTGCCAGCAGCCAACTAGCGGGGATCTCAGATACGCAGTATTTT.

The chain is built from TRBV27 and TRBJ2-2; D uncertain. Germline loops: CDR1 MNHEY, CDR2 SMNVEV (reference sequence). The CDR3 spans 12 residues. Trimming shortened V by 6 bases and J by 1 base, and 3 bases separated the two germline ends. The CDR3 DNA reads as TGTGCCAGCAGACAGAACACCGGGGAGCTGTTTTTT. Residues: CASRQNTGELFF.

This chain links TRBV5-1 with TRBJ2-3; D perhaps matches TRBD1 (5 bases). From germline, CDR1 is SGHRS and CDR2 YFSETQ. V lost 4 bases and J lost 5, with 14 bases in between. This CDR3 has 14 residues. CDR3: CASSVLGVGDTQYF. CDR3 DNA sequence: TGCGCCAGCAGCGTTTTAGGGGTAGGAGATACGCAGTATTTT.

The chain is built from TRBV27 and TRBJ1-2; TRBD1 aligns across 12 bases. Germline V lookup: CDR1 MNHEY, CDR2 SMNVEV (reference sequence). V shed 4 bases and J 8 bases; nucleotides not matched to a gene: 14. This CDR3 contains 17 residues. The CDR3 DNA is TGTGCCAGCAGTTCCCCTCTTCGGGACAGGGGGCTGGGAGGCTACACCTTC. The encoded protein is CASSSPLRDRGLGGYTF.

This rearrangement joins TRBV5-5 to TRBJ1-1; the D is unclear. Trimming removed 4 bases from V and 5 bases from J, with 18 bases in between. The length of the CDR3 is 15 residues. From germline, CDR1 is SGHKS and CDR2 YYEKEE (reference sequence). CDR3 nucleotide sequence: TGTGCCAGCAGCAGCACCGGCCCAAGGAGGACTGAAGCTTTCTTT. Its translation: CASSSTGPRRTEAFF.